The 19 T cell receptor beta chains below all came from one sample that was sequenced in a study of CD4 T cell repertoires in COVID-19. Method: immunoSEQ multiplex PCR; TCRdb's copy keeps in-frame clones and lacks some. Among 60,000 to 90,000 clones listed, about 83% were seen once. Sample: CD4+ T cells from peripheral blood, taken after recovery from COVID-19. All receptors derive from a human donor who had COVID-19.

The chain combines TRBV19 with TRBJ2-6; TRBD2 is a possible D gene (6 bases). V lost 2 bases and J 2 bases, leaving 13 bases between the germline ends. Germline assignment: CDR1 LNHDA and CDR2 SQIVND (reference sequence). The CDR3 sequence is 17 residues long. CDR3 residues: CASSITAGRAGANVLTF. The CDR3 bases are TGTGCCAGTAGTATAACGGCGGGACGTGCTGGGGCCAACGTCCTGACTTTC.

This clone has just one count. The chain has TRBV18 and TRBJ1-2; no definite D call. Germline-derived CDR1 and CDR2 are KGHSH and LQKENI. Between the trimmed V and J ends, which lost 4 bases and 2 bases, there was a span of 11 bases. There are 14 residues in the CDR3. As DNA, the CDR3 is TGTGCCAGCTCACTCGACGAGGGCAACTATGGCTACACCTTC. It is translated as CASSLDEGNYGYTF.

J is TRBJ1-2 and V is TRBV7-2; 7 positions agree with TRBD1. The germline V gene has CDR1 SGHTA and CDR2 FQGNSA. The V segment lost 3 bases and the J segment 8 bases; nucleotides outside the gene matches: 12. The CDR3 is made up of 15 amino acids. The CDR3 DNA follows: TGTGCCAGCAGCTTGACTACCGGGACAGCTGGAGGCTACACCTTC. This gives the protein CASSLTTGTAGGYTF.

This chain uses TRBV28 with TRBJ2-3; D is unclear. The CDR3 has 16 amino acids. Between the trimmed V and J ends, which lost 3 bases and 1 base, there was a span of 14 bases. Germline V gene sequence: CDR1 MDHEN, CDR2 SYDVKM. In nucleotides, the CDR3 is TGTGCCAGCAGTTTTGTTTCGGGCACCCGCACAGATACGCAGTATTTT. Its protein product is CASSFVSGTRTDTQYF. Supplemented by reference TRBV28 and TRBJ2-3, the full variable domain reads DVKVTQSSRYLVKRTGEKVFLECVQDMDHENMFWYRQDPGLGLRLIYFSYDVKMKEKGDIPEGYSVSREKKERFSLILESASTNQTSMYLCASSFVSGTRTDTQYFGPGTRLTVL.

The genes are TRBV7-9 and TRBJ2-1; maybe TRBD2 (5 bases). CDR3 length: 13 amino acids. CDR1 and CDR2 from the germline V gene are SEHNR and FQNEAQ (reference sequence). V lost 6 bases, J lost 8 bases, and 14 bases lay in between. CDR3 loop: CASSRTREDEQFF. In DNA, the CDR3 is TGTGCCAGCAGTCGCACTAGAGAAGATGAGCAGTTCTTC.

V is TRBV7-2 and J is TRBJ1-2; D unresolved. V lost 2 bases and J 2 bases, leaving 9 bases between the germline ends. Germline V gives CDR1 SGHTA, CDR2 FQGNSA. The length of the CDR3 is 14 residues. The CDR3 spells CASSLFRSNYGYTF. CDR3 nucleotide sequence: TGTGCCAGCAGCTTATTTCGGAGCAACTATGGCTACACCTTC.

As DNA, the CDR3 is TGTGCCAGCAGTACCCAGGAGTCGCATCGGTACTTC. Translated, it gives CASSTQESHRYF. The gene calls are TRBV12-3 or TRBV12-4 and TRBJ2-5, with D unresolved. This CDR3 spans 12 amino acids. The V end was cut by 5 bases, the J end by 13 bases, with 17 bases between.

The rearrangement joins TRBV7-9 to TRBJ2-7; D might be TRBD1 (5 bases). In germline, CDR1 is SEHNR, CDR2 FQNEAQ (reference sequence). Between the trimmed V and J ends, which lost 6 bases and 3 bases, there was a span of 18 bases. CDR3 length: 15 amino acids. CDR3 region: CASSQITGAGYEQYF. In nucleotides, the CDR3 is TGTGCCAGCAGTCAAATAACAGGAGCCGGCTACGAGCAGTACTTC. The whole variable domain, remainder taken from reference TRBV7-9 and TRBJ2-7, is DTGVSQNPRHKITKRGQNVTFRCDPISEHNRLYWYRQTLGQGPEFLTYFQNEAQLEKSRLLSDRFSAERPKGSFSTLEIQRTEQGDSAMYLCASSQITGAGYEQYFGPGTRLTVT.

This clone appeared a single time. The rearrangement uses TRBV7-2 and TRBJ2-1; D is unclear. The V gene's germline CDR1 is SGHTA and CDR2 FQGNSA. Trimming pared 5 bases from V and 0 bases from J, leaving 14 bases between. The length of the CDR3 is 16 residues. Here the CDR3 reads CASSISGRSSYNEQFF. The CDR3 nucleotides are TGTGCCAGCAGCATCTCGGGTAGGAGCTCCTACAATGAGCAGTTCTTC.

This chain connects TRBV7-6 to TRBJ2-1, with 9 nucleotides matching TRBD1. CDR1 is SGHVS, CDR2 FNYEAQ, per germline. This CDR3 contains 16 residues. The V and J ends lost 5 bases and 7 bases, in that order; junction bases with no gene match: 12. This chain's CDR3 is CASSPPSGQGSNEQFF. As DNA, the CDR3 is TGTGCCAGCAGCCCACCCTCGGGACAGGGTTCTAATGAGCAGTTCTTC.

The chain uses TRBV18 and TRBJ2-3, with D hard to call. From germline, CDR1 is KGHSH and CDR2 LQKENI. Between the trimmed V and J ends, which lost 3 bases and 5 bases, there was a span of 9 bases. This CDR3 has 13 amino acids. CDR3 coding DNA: TGTGCCAGCTCACCTTCTGGCGGAGATACGCAGTATTTT. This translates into CASSPSGGDTQYF.

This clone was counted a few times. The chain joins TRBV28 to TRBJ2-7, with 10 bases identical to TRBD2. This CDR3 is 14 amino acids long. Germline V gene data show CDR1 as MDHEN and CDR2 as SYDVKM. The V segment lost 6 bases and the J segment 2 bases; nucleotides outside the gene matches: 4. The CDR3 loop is CASRQLAGTYEQYF. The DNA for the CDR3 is TGTGCCAGCAGGCAACTAGCGGGAACCTACGAGCAGTACTTC.

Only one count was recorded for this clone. CDR3 region: CASSWTGSHSGNTIYF. The CDR3 bases are TGTGCCAGCAGCTGGACAGGGAGCCATTCTGGAAACACCATATATTTT. This chain links TRBV7-8 with TRBJ1-3; 8 nucleotides align to TRBD1. The germline V gene encodes CDR1 SGHVS and CDR2 FQNEAQ. This CDR3 is built from 16 residues. After removal of 4 bases from V and 1 base from J, the junction contained 6 bases not matched to a gene.

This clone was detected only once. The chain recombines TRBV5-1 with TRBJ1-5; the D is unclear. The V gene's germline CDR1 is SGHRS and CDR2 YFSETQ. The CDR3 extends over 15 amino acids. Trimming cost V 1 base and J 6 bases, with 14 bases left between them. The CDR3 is CASSLSGIVGQPQHF. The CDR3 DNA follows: TGCGCCAGCAGCTTGTCGGGGATCGTAGGTCAGCCCCAGCATTTT.

The CDR3 region is CASSADRAAYEQYF. The CDR3 bases are TGTGCCAGCAGCGCGGACAGGGCCGCCTACGAGCAGTACTTC. The V gene is TRBV2, the J gene TRBJ2-7, with TRBD1 identical over 8 bases. CDR1 SNHLY and CDR2 FYNNEI come from the germline V gene. The CDR3 has 14 amino acids. The ends lost 6 bases at V and 2 bases at J; junction bases unmatched: 6. Combining the CDR3 with reference TRBV2 and TRBJ2-7 gives the whole variable domain EPEVTQTPSHQVTQMGQEVILRCVPISNHLYFYWYRQILGQKVEFLVSFYNNEISEKSEIFDDQFSVERPDGSNFTLKIRSTKLEDSAMYFCASSADRAAYEQYFGPGTRLTVT.

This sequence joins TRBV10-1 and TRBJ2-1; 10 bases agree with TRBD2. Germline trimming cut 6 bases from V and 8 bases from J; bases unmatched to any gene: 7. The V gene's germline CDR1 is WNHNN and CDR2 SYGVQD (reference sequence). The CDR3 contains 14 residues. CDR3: CASSPSGSSYEQFF. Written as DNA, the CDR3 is TGCGCCAGCAGCCCTAGCGGGAGTAGTTATGAGCAGTTCTTC.

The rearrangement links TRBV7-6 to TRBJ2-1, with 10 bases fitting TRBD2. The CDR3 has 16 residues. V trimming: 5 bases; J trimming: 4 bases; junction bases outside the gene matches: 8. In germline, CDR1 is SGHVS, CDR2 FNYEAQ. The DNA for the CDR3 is TGTGCCAGCAGCCGCCGGTCTAGCGGGGGTTACAATGAGCAGTTCTTC. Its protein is CASSRRSSGGYNEQFF.

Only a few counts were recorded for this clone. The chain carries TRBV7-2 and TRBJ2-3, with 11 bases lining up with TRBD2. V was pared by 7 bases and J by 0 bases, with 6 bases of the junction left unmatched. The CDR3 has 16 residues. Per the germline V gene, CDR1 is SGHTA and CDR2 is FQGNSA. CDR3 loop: CASIELAGASTDTQYF. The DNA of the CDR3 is TGTGCCAGCATCGAACTAGCGGGGGCCAGCACAGATACGCAGTATTTT.

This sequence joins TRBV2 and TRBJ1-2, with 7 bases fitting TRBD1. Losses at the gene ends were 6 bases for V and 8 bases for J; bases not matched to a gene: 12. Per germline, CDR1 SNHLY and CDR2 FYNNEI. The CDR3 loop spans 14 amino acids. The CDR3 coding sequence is TGTGCCAGCAGCGTGAACAGGGGTTTAAAGGGCTACACCTTC. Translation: CASSVNRGLKGYTF.